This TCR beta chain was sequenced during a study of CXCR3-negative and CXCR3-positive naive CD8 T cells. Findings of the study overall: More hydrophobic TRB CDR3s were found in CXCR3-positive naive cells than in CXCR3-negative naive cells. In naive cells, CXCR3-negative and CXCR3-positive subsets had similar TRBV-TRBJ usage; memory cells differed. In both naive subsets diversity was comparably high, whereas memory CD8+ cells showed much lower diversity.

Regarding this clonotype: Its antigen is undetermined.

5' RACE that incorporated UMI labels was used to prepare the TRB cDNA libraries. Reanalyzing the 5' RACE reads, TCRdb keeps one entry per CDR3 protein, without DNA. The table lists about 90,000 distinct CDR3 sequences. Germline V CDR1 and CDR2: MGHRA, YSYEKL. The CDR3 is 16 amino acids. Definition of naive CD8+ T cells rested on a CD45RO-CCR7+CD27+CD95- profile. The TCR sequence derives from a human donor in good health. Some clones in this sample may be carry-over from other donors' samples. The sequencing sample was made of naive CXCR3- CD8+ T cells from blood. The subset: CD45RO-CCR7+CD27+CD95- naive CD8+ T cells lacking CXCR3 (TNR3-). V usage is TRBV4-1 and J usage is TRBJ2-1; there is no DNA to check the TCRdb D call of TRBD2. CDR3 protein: CASSSLAGSSYNEQFF.